This is a list of T cell receptor beta chains from one sample in a study of cytomegalovirus exposure and HLA in healthy donors. Sequencing was performed with immunoSEQ multiplex PCR; in TCRdb, only in-frame clones are kept and a portion is missing. The sample table sets out approximately 70,000 clones. What was sequenced was PBMCs. The receptors shown here come from a woman aged 25 to 39 in good health and CMV-seronegative. CDR3s include the opening cysteine and the closing phenylalanine or tryptophan. D genes are given only for firm matches.

D	J	V	CDR3	DNA
-	TRBJ1-5	TRBV27	CASSLGGPQHF	TGTGCCAGCAGTTTAGGAGGGCCCCAGCATTTT
-	TRBJ1-4	TRBV7-2	CASSFRGKEKLFF	TGTGCCAGCAGCTTTAGGGGAAAGGAAAAACTGTTTTTT
-	TRBJ2-1	TRBV27	CASSFPGSYNEQFF	TGTGCCAGCAGTTTCCCGGGCTCCTACAATGAGCAGTTCTTC
TRBD2	TRBJ2-5	TRBV5-1	CASSTKPSGGQQETQYF	TGCGCCAGCAGCACGAAACCTAGCGGGGGGCAGCAAGAGACCCAGTACTTC
-	TRBJ1-1	TRBV6-5	CASSSLERLNTEAFF	TGTGCCAGCAGTTCGCTAGAGAGGCTGAACACTGAAGCTTTCTTT
TRBD2	TRBJ2-7	TRBV7-9	CASSGLAGVSYEQYF	TGTGCCAGCAGCGGTCTAGCGGGAGTCTCCTACGAGCAGTACTTC
-	TRBJ1-1	TRBV19	CASSVQGTMNTEAFF	TGTGCCAGTAGCGTACAGGGTACAATGAACACTGAAGCTTTCTTT
TRBD1	TRBJ1-6	TRBV28	CASRLVAGTGGYSPLHF	TGTGCCAGCAGATTAGTGGCGGGCACAGGGGGCTATTCACCCCTCCACTTT
TRBD2	TRBJ2-2	TRBV10-2	CASSGTSGRGGELFF	TGCGCCAGCAGTGGGACTAGCGGGAGAGGCGGGGAGCTGTTTTTT
TRBD1	TRBJ1-6	TRBV6-5	CASSRGQLGSPLHF	TGTGCCAGCAGCCGGGGACAGCTAGGCTCACCCCTCCACTTT
TRBD1	TRBJ2-7	TRBV6-1	CASSEYGQGAEQYF	TGTGCCAGCAGTGAATATGGCCAGGGGGCCGAGCAGTACTTC
TRBD1	TRBJ1-4	TRBV7-2	CASSFQGETNEKLFF	TGTGCCAGCAGCTTCCAGGGGGAGACTAATGAAAAACTGTTTTTT
TRBD2	TRBJ2-3	TRBV18	CASSRAGAGDTQYF	TGTGCCAGCTCACGAGCGGGAGCTGGAGATACGCAGTATTTT
TRBD1	TRBJ1-6	TRBV7-9	CASTLTGDQPPLHF	TGTGCCAGCACCCTTACAGGGGACCAACCACCCCTCCACTTT
-	TRBJ2-1	TRBV18	CASSHSEGLMDEQFF	TGTGCCAGCTCACACAGCGAGGGCCTTATGGATGAGCAGTTCTTC
TRBD1	TRBJ1-4	TRBV18	CASSGDRDGKLFF	TGTGCCAGCTCCGGAGACAGGGACGGAAAACTGTTTTTT
TRBD1	TRBJ1-5	TRBV4-1	CASSPRQGDQPQHF	TGCGCCAGCAGCCCGCGACAGGGCGATCAGCCCCAGCATTTT
TRBD2	TRBJ2-1	TRBV7-9	CASSVTSGSEGGQFF	TGTGCCAGCAGCGTTACTAGCGGCTCGGAGGGGGGGCAGTTCTTC
-	TRBJ1-5	TRBV2	CASRQGRNQPQHF	TGTGCCAGCAGGCAGGGGCGCAATCAGCCCCAGCATTTT
-	TRBJ2-7	TRBV27	CASSLSLASYEQYF	TGTGCCAGCAGTTTATCGTTGGCTTCCTACGAGCAGTACTTC
TRBD2	TRBJ2-1	TRBV28	CASIRTSSNEQFF	TGTGCCAGCATACGGACTAGCTCCAATGAGCAGTTCTTC
-	TRBJ2-7	TRBV18	CASSSWTQGSYEQSF	TGTGCCAGCTCATCCTGGACGCAGGGTTCCTACGAGCAGTCCTTC
-	TRBJ2-5	TRBV30	CAWSAEETQYF	TGTGCCTGGAGTGCCGAGGAGACCCAGTACTTC
-	TRBJ2-2	TRBV27	CASSSLAPLAGELFF	TGTGCCAGCAGTTCACTAGCCCCGTTAGCCGGGGAGCTGTTTTTT
-	TRBJ2-7	TRBV7-2	CASSLSLGAYEQYF	TGTGCCAGCAGCTTATCGCTAGGCGCCTACGAGCAGTACTTC
-	TRBJ2-7	TRBV7-9	CASSSPGVYEQYF	TGTGCCAGCAGTTCTCCCGGGGTTTACGAGCAGTACTTC
TRBD1	TRBJ2-5	TRBV28	CASSSGTGEETQYF	TGTGCCAGCAGTTCCGGGACAGGGGAAGAGACCCAGTACTTC
-	TRBJ2-3	TRBV5-1	CASSPYRGDTDTQYF	TGCGCCAGCAGCCCGTACCGCGGGGACACAGATACGCAGTATTTT
TRBD1	TRBJ1-1	TRBV19	CASSWETGMNTEAFF	TGTGCCAGTAGTTGGGAGACAGGGATGAACACTGAAGCTTTCTTT
-	TRBJ1-6	TRBV30	CAWSVRGVTPLHF	TGTGCCTGGAGTGTACGGGGGGTCACGCCCCTCCACTTT
-	TRBJ1-3	TRBV6-5	CASSYGGLSSGNTIYF	TGTGCCAGCAGTTACGGGGGCCTAAGCTCTGGAAACACCATATATTTT